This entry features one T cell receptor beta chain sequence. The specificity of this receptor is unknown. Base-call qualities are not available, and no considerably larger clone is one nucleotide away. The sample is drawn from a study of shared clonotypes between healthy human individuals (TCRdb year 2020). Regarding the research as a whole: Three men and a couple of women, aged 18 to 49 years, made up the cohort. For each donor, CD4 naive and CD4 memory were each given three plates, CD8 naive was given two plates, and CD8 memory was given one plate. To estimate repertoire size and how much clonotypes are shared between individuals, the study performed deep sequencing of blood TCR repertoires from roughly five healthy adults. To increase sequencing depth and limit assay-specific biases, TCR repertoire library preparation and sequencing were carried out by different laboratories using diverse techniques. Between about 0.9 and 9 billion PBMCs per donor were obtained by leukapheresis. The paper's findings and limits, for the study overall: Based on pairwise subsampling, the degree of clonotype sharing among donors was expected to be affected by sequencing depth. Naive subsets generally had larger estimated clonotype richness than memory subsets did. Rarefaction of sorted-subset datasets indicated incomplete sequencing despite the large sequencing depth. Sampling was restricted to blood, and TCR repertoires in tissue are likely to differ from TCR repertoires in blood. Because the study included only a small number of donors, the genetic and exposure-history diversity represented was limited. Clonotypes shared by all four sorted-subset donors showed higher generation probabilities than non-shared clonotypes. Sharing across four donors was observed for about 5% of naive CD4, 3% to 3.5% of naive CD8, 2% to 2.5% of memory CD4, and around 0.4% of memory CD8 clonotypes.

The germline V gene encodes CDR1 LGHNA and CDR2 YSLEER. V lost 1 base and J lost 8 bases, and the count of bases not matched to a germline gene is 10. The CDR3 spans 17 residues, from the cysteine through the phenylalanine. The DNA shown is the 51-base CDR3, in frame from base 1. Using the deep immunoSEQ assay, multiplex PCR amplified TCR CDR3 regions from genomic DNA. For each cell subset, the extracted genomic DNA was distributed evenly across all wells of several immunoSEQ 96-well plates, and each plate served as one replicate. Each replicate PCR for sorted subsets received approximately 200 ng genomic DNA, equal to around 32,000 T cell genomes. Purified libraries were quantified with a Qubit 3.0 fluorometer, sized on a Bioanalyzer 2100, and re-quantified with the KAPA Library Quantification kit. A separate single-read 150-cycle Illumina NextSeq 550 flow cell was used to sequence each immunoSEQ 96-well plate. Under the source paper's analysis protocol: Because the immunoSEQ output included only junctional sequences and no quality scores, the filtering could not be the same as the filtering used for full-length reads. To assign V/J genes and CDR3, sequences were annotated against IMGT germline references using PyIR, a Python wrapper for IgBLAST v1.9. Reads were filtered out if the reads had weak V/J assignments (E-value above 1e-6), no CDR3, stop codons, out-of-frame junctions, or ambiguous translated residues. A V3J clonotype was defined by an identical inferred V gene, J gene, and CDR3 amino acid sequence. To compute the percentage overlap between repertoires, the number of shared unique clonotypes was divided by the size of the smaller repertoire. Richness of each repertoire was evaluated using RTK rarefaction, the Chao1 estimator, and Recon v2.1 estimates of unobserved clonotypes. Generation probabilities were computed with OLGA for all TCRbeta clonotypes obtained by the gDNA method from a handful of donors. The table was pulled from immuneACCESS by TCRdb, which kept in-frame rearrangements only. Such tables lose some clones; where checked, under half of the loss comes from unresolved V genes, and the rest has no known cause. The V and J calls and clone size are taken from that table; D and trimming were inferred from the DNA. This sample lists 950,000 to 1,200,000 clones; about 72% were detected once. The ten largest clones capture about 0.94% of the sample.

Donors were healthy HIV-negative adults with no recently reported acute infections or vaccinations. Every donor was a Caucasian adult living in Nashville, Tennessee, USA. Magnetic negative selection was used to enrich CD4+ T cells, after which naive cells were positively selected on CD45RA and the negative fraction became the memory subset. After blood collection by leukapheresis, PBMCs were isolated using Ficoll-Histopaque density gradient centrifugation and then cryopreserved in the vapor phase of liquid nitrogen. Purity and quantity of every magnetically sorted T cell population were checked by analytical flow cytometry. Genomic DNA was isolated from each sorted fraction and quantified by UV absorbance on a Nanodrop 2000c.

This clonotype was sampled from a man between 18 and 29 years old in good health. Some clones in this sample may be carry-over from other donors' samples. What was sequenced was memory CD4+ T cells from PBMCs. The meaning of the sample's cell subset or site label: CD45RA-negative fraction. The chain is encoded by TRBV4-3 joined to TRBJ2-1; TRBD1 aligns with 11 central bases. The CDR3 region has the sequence CASSQVRTGGMSDEQFF. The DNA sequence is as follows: TGCGCCAGCAGCCAAGTCAGGACAGGGGGCATGTCCGATGAGCAGTTCTTC.